Listed below are T cell receptor beta chains from one sample, sequenced in a study of blood T cell repertoires in COVID-19. Data came from immunoSEQ multiplex PCR; TCRdb stores just in-frame clones and leaves some out. The sample has some 65,000 clones, more than 65% seen once. Sequenced input: peripheral blood. All receptors derive from a woman between 70 and 85 years old with acute or convalescent COVID-19. The CDR3 runs from the conserved cysteine through the conserved F or W. The D gene is left open where the match is weak. Clone size appears in some rows only: once, few, many, or a class for an expanded clone.

>TRBD1|.|TRBJ1-4|TRBV29-1
CSAEDRGEKLFF
TGCAGCGCTGAGGACAGGGGAGAAAAACTGTTTTTT
>TRBD2|.|TRBJ2-5|TRBV9
CASSVSSGGAPETQYF
TGTGCCAGCAGCGTATCTAGCGGGGGGGCCCCAGAGACCCAGTACTTC
>TRBD2|.|TRBJ2-3|TRBV6-5
CASSYSLAGGDTQYF
TGTGCCAGCAGTTATAGCCTAGCGGGGGGTGATACGCAGTATTTT
>TRBD2|.|TRBJ2-1|TRBV27
CASSAIAGHYNEQFF
TGTGCCAGCAGTGCTATAGCGGGGCACTACAATGAGCAGTTCTTC
>TRBD2|once|TRBJ2-7|TRBV6-5
CASRASGGAYEQYF
TGTGCCAGCAGGGCTAGCGGGGGGGCCTACGAGCAGTACTTC
>.|.|TRBJ1-2|TRBV11-1
CASSLSVQGKNGYTF
TGTGCCAGCAGCTTATCTGTACAGGGAAAGAATGGCTACACCTTC
>TRBD1|.|TRBJ1-4|TRBV7-2
CASRVGTGHPTEKLFF
TGTGCCAGCAGAGTTGGGACAGGGCACCCCACGGAAAAACTGTTTTTT
>.|once|TRBJ2-7|TRBV30
CAWSFGGREQYF
TGTGCCTGGAGCTTCGGAGGGCGCGAGCAGTACTTC
>TRBD1|.|TRBJ2-2|TRBV27
CASSLRRQGRSKGTGELFF
TGTGCCAGCAGTTTAAGAAGACAGGGGCGGTCGAAGGGCACCGGGGAGCTGTTTTTT
>TRBD1|.|TRBJ1-5|TRBV28
CASRNRGGNQPQHF
TGTGCCAGCAGGAACAGGGGGGGCAATCAGCCCCAGCATTTT
>.|.|TRBJ2-1|TRBV9
CASSVEPVYNEQFF
TGTGCCAGCAGCGTAGAACCGGTTTACAATGAGCAGTTCTTC
>.|.|TRBJ1-1|TRBV29-1
CSVVEPLTEAFF
TGCAGCGTCGTAGAACCCCTGACAGAGGCTTTCTTT
>.|few|TRBJ1-3|TRBV7-8
CASSLARAGNTIYF
TGTGCCAGCAGCTTAGCGCGCGCTGGAAACACCATATATTTT
>TRBD1|.|TRBJ1-4|TRBV5-6
CASSSGQGDEKLFF
TGTGCCAGCAGCTCGGGACAGGGAGATGAAAAACTGTTTTTT
>TRBD2|once|TRBJ2-7|TRBV28
CASSPRTSGGGEQYF
TGTGCCAGCAGTCCCAGGACTAGCGGGGGTGGGGAGCAGTACTTC
>.|.|TRBJ2-7|TRBV28
CAPQGGRSYEQYF
TGTGCCCCCCAGGGGGGTCGCTCCTACGAGCAGTACTTC
>.|.|TRBJ2-3|TRBV6-5
CASRPRDTITDTQYF
TGTGCCAGCAGACCCCGGGACACTATCACAGATACGCAGTATTTT
>.|.|TRBJ2-1|TRBV20-1
CSASLSAGLGNEQFF
TGCAGTGCTAGTCTCTCGGCGGGGTTAGGGAATGAGCAGTTCTTC
>TRBD1|.|TRBJ2-5|TRBV19
CATLDPRGQGLETQYF
TGTGCCACTCTCGACCCACGGGGACAGGGATTAGAGACCCAGTACTTC
>.|.|TRBJ1-2|TRBV5-4
CASSLRSRVTNYGYTF
TGTGCCAGCAGCTTACGGAGCCGAGTCACGAACTATGGCTACACCTTC
>.|.|TRBJ2-2|TRBV3-1/TRBV3-2
CASSQWSDTGELFF
TGTGCCAGCAGCCAGTGGTCGGACACCGGGGAGCTGTTTTTT
>TRBD1|.|TRBJ1-5|TRBV30
CAWRGQGADQPQHF
TGTGCCTGGAGGGGACAGGGCGCCGATCAGCCCCAGCATTTT
>TRBD2|.|TRBJ2-3|TRBV3-1/TRBV3-2
CASAPRGGATDTQYF
TGTGCCAGCGCACCACGGGGGGGCGCCACAGATACGCAGTATTTT
>TRBD1|.|TRBJ1-3|TRBV3-1/TRBV3-2
CASSPGDGQGLNTIYF
TGTGCCAGCAGCCCCGGGGACGGACAGGGCCTGAACACCATATATTTT
>TRBD2|few|TRBJ2-5|TRBV4-2
CASSHWTSGQETQYF
TGTGCCAGCAGCCATTGGACTAGCGGTCAAGAGACCCAGTACTTC
>.|.|TRBJ2-3|TRBV28
CASSLPSELTDTQYF
TGTGCCAGCAGTTTGCCTAGCGAGCTCACAGATACGCAGTATTTT
>TRBD1|.|TRBJ2-1|TRBV27
CASSLRKPGGNEQFF
TGTGCCAGCAGTTTACGGAAACCAGGGGGCAATGAGCAGTTCTTC
>TRBD2|.|TRBJ2-3|TRBV7-8
CASRGRGGPTDTQYF
TGTGCCAGCCGGGGGCGGGGGGGCCCCACAGATACGCAGTATTTT
>.|.|TRBJ2-5|TRBV7-2
CASSSRSSGETQYF
TGTGCCAGCAGCTCCCGAAGTAGCGGCGAGACCCAGTACTTC
>.|.|TRBJ1-2|TRBV7-8
CASSTLAGGDGYTF
TGTGCCAGCAGCACCCTGGCGGGGGGTGATGGCTACACCTTC
>.|.|TRBJ1-4|TRBV9
CASSVSGTNEKLFF
TGTGCCAGCAGCGTGAGCGGGACTAATGAAAAACTGTTTTTT
>TRBD2|once|TRBJ2-1|TRBV2
CATREGRNEQFF
TGTGCCACAAGGGAGGGTAGGAATGAGCAGTTCTTC
>.|few|TRBJ1-3|TRBV9
CASSVEWDFSGNTIYF
TGTGCCAGCAGCGTAGAATGGGACTTCTCTGGAAACACCATATATTTT
>.|.|TRBJ2-3|TRBV27
CASSLSRGDTQYF
TGTGCCAGCAGTTTATCTCGGGGGGATACGCAGTATTTT